One sample yielded the 7 T cell receptor beta chains listed below, sequenced in a study of tumor-infiltrating lymphocytes in primary liver carcinoma. Blood RNA came from unsorted whole blood; germline DNA was also extracted. Production of TCR beta cDNA used roughly 480 ng total RNA together with a constant-region primer. Modified slightly, ARM-PCR produced TCR beta libraries over three nested multiplex PCR rounds. Rounds one and two of PCR, each of about 10 cycles, were primed with TRBV1-TRBV30 forward primers and a C-beta reverse primer. TCRdb re-analysed the multiplex PCR reads in MiXCR, keeping a single row per CDR3 protein. The profile shows approximately 330,000 distinct CDR3 sequences, roughly two thirds of them singletons. What was sequenced was peripheral blood. Receptor source: a man between 40 and 49 years old with primary liver carcinoma and hepatitis B virus infection.

This chain joins TRBV11-2 and TRBJ2-1; D perhaps matches TRBD2 (5 bases). Trimming removed 11 bases at V and 8 bases at J, with 28 bases between. Per the germline V gene, CDR1 is SGHAT and CDR2 is FQNNGV. The CDR3 sequence is 16 residues long. The CDR3 reads CAASSGISVRIDEQFF. CDR3 coding DNA: TGTGCCGCTTCCTCCGGGATTAGCGTGAGGATAGATGAGCAGTTCTTC.

About this clonotype: A junction boundary mismatches the germline segment, possibly from a read error. The chain combines TRBV11-2 with TRBJ2-7; D is unresolved. Germline V lookup: CDR1 SGHAT, CDR2 FQNNGV. The CDR3 is 12 residues long. The CDR3 coding sequence is TGTGTCAGCAGCTTGCATGGATACGAGCAGTACTTC. It is translated as CVSSLHGYEQYF.

This chain links TRBV14 with TRBJ2-1; D unclear. V was shortened by 1 base and J by 13 bases, with 23 bases between the two germline ends. Germline V gene lookup returns CDR1 SGHDN and CDR2 FVKESK. CDR3 length equals 16 residues. The CDR3 region is CASSQAIGYPTWDQFF. In nucleotides, the CDR3 is TGTGCCAGCAGCCAAGCAATAGGTTACCCCACATGGGATCAGTTCTTC. Looking up the rest from reference TRBV14 and TRBJ2-1 gives the full variable domain: EAGVTQFPSHSVIEKGQTVTLRCDPISGHDNLYWYRRVMGKEIKFLLHFVKESKQDESGMPNNRFLAERTGGTYSTLKVQPAELEDSGVYFCASSQAIGYPTWDQFFGPGTRLTVL.

J is TRBJ2-7 and V is TRBV6-1; weak D call: TRBD2 (6 bases). Germline assignment: CDR1 MNHNS and CDR2 SASEGT. V dropped 3 bases and J dropped 3 bases, with 12 bases sitting between them. CDR3 size: 14 residues. The CDR3, as DNA: TGTGCCAGCAGTGAGGGACTTCTGTTCTACGAGCAGTACTTC. Translation gives CASSEGLLFYEQYF.

With regard to this clonotype: The junction departs from germline at one end; a sequencing error may be responsible. This chain uses TRBV4-3 with TRBJ2-2; D remains ambiguous. Per germline, CDR1 LGHNA and CDR2 YSLEER. The CDR3 runs to 15 residues. Here the CDR3 reads CTSSQDLSGAGELFF. CDR3 sequence (DNA): TGCACCAGCAGCCAAGATCTCAGTGGCGCCGGGGAGCTGTTTTTT.

In the case of this clonotype: The junction and the germline gene differ at one end; a read error may be behind it. The chain carries TRBV11-2 and TRBJ2-2; 8 nucleotides match TRBD2. This CDR3 is 14 amino acids long. From germline, CDR1 is SGHAT and CDR2 FQNNGV. This chain's CDR3 is CVSSLLADAGELFF. DNA of the CDR3: TGTGTCAGCAGCTTACTAGCGGACGCCGGGGAGCTGTTTTTT.

There are many counts of this clonotype. The chain employs TRBV6-2 or TRBV6-3 and TRBJ1-5, with unresolved D. The germline V and J ends were trimmed by 7 bases and 5 bases, with 9 bases remaining between them. This CDR3 is 12 amino acids long. Germline loops: CDR1 MNHEY, CDR2 SVGEGT. CDR3 nucleotides: TGTGCCAGCAAGCCCCAAGATCAGCCCCAGCATTTT. This sequence encodes CASKPQDQPQHF.